The 5 T cell receptor beta chains in this list originate from one sample, sequenced in a study of blood T cell repertoires in COVID-19 (dated by TCRdb to the early 2020s). The receptor library was made with the immunoSEQ multiplex PCR assay. Drawn from immuneACCESS, this table holds only the in-frame rearrangements with V and J called that TCRdb kept. Clones are partly lost; checked studies trace under half to an unresolved V gene and leave the rest unexplained. This sample comprises 350,000 to 400,000 clones, roughly 91% of them detected only once. Of the sample, about 1.7% is held by the ten largest clones. The sequencing input was PBMCs or T cells enriched from blood (not recorded which). These receptors were obtained from a woman in her 30s who had recovered from COVID-19.

This clone was seen once. Here the CDR3 DNA reads TGTGCCAGCAGCTTAGCGCCGACAGCCTACGAGCAGTACTTC. It yields the protein CASSLAPTAYEQYF. The genes are TRBV7-6 and TRBJ2-7; D perhaps matches TRBD1 (5 bases). Trimming took off 0 bases at V and 2 bases at J, with 8 bases between the two ends. This CDR3 is 14 amino acids long. Germline V gives CDR1 SGHVS, CDR2 FNYEAQ.

The chain has TRBV28 and TRBJ2-3; the D is unclear. Between the trimmed V and J ends, which lost 3 bases and 0 bases, there was a span of 7 bases. There are 14 residues in the CDR3. CDR1 and CDR2 from the germline V gene are MDHEN and SYDVKM. For the CDR3, the DNA is TGTGCCAGCAGTTTGGCCAGTAGCACAGATACGCAGTATTTT. Amino acids: CASSLASSTDTQYF.

V is TRBV5-1 and J is TRBJ2-5, with 8 bases fitting TRBD1. V trimming: 0 bases; J trimming: 3 bases; junction bases outside the gene matches: 4. Per germline, CDR1 SGHRS and CDR2 YFSETQ. This CDR3 region has 15 residues. This CDR3 is CASSLATGVEETQYF. The CDR3 bases are TGCGCCAGCAGCTTGGCGACAGGGGTGGAAGAGACCCAGTACTTC.

This clone was counted a few times. This same CDR3 is encoded by further DNA sequences in the sample. The V gene is TRBV12-3 or TRBV12-4, the J gene TRBJ1-1; D remains ambiguous. CDR3 length: 13 amino acids. Trimming pared 3 bases from V and 1 base from J, leaving 6 bases between. Here the CDR3 reads CASSFSGNTEAFF. The DNA of the CDR3 is TGTGCCAGCAGTTTTTCAGGGAACACTGAAGCTTTCTTT.

The chain recombines TRBV7-3 with TRBJ1-3; possible D gene TRBD1, 6 bases. Trimming removed 5 bases from V and 4 bases from J, with 12 bases in between. There are 14 residues in the CDR3. Germline V gene sequence: CDR1 SGHTA, CDR2 FQGTGA. The CDR3 protein is CASSPTGFGNTIYF. The CDR3 DNA is TGTGCCAGCAGCCCGACAGGTTTCGGAAACACCATATATTTT.